These 27 T cell receptor beta chains were sequenced from one sample in a study of T cell repertoires in cytomegalovirus infection (dated by TCRdb to the late 2010s). The label giving this sample's treatment or condition can be read as: in vitro stimulation with specific CMV peptide epitopes to enrich CMV-specific T cells. TCRdb records Illumina HiSeq 1500 as the sequencer. Using fastp trimming at Q25 and MiXCR clonotype assembly, TCRdb reanalyzed the public sequencing data and kept in-frame beta chains. Rows matching on CDR3 protein sequence are summarized as one entry with the most common DNA and genes. Counted in this sample were around 570,000 distinct CDR3 sequences; about 40% of them appeared once. Jointly, the top ten make up around 48% of the sample. Their target antigens are unknown. The sample here was cultured PBMCs, taken from culture after CMV antigen stimulation. The receptors derive from a human donor in good health (CMV status not recorded). Some clones in this sample may be carry-over from other donors' samples.

The chain joins TRBV12-3 or TRBV12-4 to TRBJ2-1, with 8 positions matching TRBD2. V dropped 6 bases and J dropped 8; count of bases not matched to a gene: 12. The CDR3 contains 15 residues. CDR3: CASSFGRREDHEQFF. CDR3 DNA sequence: TGTGCCAGCAGCTTTGGGCGGCGGGAGGACCATGAGCAGTTCTTC.

This clonotype was counted ten times or more. V gene TRBV7-2 combines with J gene TRBJ1-3; D remains ambiguous. This CDR3 spans 16 amino acids. V was shortened by 5 bases and J by 2 bases, with 16 bases between the two germline ends. Germline-derived CDR1 and CDR2 are SGHTA and FQGNSA. The CDR3 sequence: CASSPAEGWAGNTIYF. CDR3 coding DNA: TGTGCCAGCAGCCCAGCGGAGGGATGGGCTGGAAACACCATATATTTT.

This chain joins TRBV4-1 and TRBJ2-7, with 8 bases that match TRBD1. CDR1 MGHRA and CDR2 YSYEKL come from the germline V gene. This CDR3 region has 16 residues. With 1 base clipped from V and 2 bases from J, the junction kept 7 bases outside the gene matches. CDR3 nucleotides: TGCGCCAGCAGCCAAGCCAGGGGGCGAATCCCCTACGAGCAGTACTTC. Its protein product is CASSQARGRIPYEQYF.

The CDR3 coding sequence is TGTGCCAGCACCGATCGGCACAGGGGTTTAGAGACCCAGTACTTC. It translates to CASTDRHRGLETQYF. The chain uses TRBV28 and TRBJ2-5; TRBD1 aligns across 7 bases. V dropped 7 bases and J dropped 4; count of bases not matched to a gene: 12. The CDR3 contains 15 residues. The germline CDR1 and CDR2 sequences are MDHEN and SYDVKM.

This sequence joins TRBV3-1 and TRBJ2-1; TRBD2 matches at 8 bases. Germline V gene sequence: CDR1 LGHDT, CDR2 YNNKEL (reference sequence). The CDR3 consists of 16 residues. After removal of 3 bases from V and 1 base from J, the junction contained 5 bases not matched to a gene. The CDR3 DNA follows: TGTGCCAGCAGCCATGGCGGGAGGCTATCCTACAATGAGCAGTTCTTC. Its protein product is CASSHGGRLSYNEQFF.

This clonotype was observed a few times. V usage is TRBV7-4 and J usage is TRBJ2-5; D is possibly TRBD2 (5 bases). V lost 5 bases and J lost 5, with 18 bases in between. The germline CDR1 and CDR2 sequences are SGHVT and SQSDAQ. The CDR3 length is 15 residues. In DNA form, the CDR3 reads TGTGCCAGCAGCGGCTGGGAGAAGGGTGGGGAGACCCAGTACTTC. Amino acid sequence: CASSGWEKGGETQYF.

This clonotype was observed a few times. The chain carries TRBV5-1 and TRBJ1-6, with a possible D match to TRBD1 (5 bases). Deletions cut 4 bases from V and 7 bases from J, with 15 bases between. Per germline, CDR1 SGHRS and CDR2 YFSETQ. This CDR3 spans 15 amino acids. For the CDR3, the DNA is TGCGCCAGCAGCCCCTCCGGGGGGGTAAATTCACCCCTCCACTTT. This codes for CASSPSGGVNSPLHF. The whole variable domain, remainder taken from reference TRBV5-1 and TRBJ1-6, is KAGVTQTPRYLIKTRGQQVTLSCSPISGHRSVSWYQQTPGQGLQFLFEYFSETQRNKGNFPGRFSGRQFSNSRSEMNVSTLELGDSALYLCASSPSGGVNSPLHFGNGTRLTVT.

This clonotype showed up many times. The chain employs TRBV7-2 and TRBJ2-7; no clear D gene. The CDR3 has 13 residues. V was cut by 5 bases and J by 3 bases, with 11 bases left in between. The germline V gene has CDR1 SGHTA and CDR2 FQGNSA. CDR3 DNA: TGTGCCAGCAGCATACTGGGGTTCTACGAGCAGTACTTC. This codes for CASSILGFYEQYF.

Ten or more counts support this clonotype. The chain is built from TRBV11-3 and TRBJ2-1, with D maybe TRBD2 (5 bases). Germline V gene data show CDR1 as SGHNT and CDR2 as YENEEA. CDR3 size: 15 residues. V lost 1 base to trimming and J lost 0 bases, with 7 bases between them. CDR3 sequence reads: CASSLGGFSYNEQFF. The CDR3 DNA reads as TGTGCCAGCAGCTTAGGCGGGTTCTCCTACAATGAGCAGTTCTTC.

This sequence joins TRBV19 and TRBJ2-7, with 11 bases aligning to TRBD2. The CDR3 spans 18 residues. Trimming took 4 bases from V and 2 from J; bases not matched to a gene: 13. Germline CDR1 is LNHDA and CDR2 is SQIVND (reference sequence). The CDR3 is CASSNPPLAGGRTYEQYF. In DNA, the CDR3 is TGTGCCAGTAGTAACCCTCCCCTAGCGGGAGGCCGGACCTACGAGCAGTACTTC.

Only a few counts were recorded for this clonotype. The chain has TRBV7-2 and TRBJ2-7, with 8 bases fitting TRBD2. The V and J ends lost 8 bases and 3 bases, in that order; junction bases with no gene match: 6. The CDR3 consists of 13 residues. Germline V gene sequence: CDR1 SGHTA, CDR2 FQGNSA. CDR3 bases: TGTGCCAGCGCTAGCGGGCTTGACTACGAGCAGTACTTC. Encoded protein: CASASGLDYEQYF. The complete variable domain, with remaining parts taken from reference TRBV7-2 and TRBJ2-7, reads GAGVSQSPSNKVTEKGKDVELRCDPISGHTALYWYRQSLGQGLEFLIYFQGNSAPDKSGLPSDRFSAERTGGSVSTLTIQRTQQEDSAVYLCASASGLDYEQYFGPGTRLTVT.

This chain's CDR3 is CAITRGQDSEAFF. CDR3 DNA: TGTGCCATCACGAGGGGACAGGACTCTGAAGCTTTCTTT. J is TRBJ1-1 and V is TRBV10-3; 8 nucleotides align to TRBD1. Germline V gene sequence: CDR1 ENHRY, CDR2 SYGVKD. V was clipped by 7 bases and J by 6 bases; unmatched bases: 7. This CDR3 has 13 residues.

This clonotype was counted once. The chain has TRBV14 and TRBJ2-3; D gene unclear. The CDR3 spans 12 residues. The germline V gene encodes CDR1 SGHDN and CDR2 FVKESK. V was clipped by 1 base and J by 6 bases, with 5 bases between them. The CDR3 nucleotides are TGTGCCAGCAGCCAAGCTGGTGATACGCAGTATTTT. Translated, it gives CASSQAGDTQYF.

This clonotype came up a few times. V and J are TRBV28 and TRBJ1-4; 9 positions match TRBD1. Germline CDR1 MDHEN, CDR2 SYDVKM. Trimming removed 3 bases from V and 7 bases from J; junction bases left unmatched: 3. The CDR3 has 14 amino acids. The CDR3 spells CASSLGTGSEKLFF. As DNA, the CDR3 is TGTGCCAGCAGTTTGGGGACAGGGAGTGAAAAACTGTTTTTT.

The chain joins TRBV28 to TRBJ1-1, with D possibly matching TRBD1 (5 bases). CDR3 size: 15 residues. Deletions cut 6 bases from V and 1 base from J, with 15 bases between. Germline-derived CDR1 and CDR2 are MDHEN and SYDVKM. CDR3 in amino acids: CASSRLGQANTEAFF. Here the CDR3 DNA reads TGTGCCAGCAGCCGATTGGGGCAGGCGAACACTGAAGCTTTCTTT.

This clonotype has more than one count but fewer than ten. The chain joins TRBV5-4 to TRBJ2-7; D not certain. There are 18 residues in the CDR3. The germline gives CDR1 SGHNT, CDR2 YYREEE (reference sequence). With 1 base removed from V and 0 bases from J, the gap between germline ends came to 20 bases. This CDR3 is CASSLPPKRATLSYEQYF. DNA of the CDR3: TGTGCCAGCAGCTTGCCACCAAAAAGGGCCACGCTCTCCTACGAGCAGTACTTC. Full variable domain (outside the CDR3, taken from reference TRBV5-4 and TRBJ2-7): ETGVTQSPTHLIKTRGQQVTLRCSSQSGHNTVSWYQQALGQGPQFIFQYYREEENGRGNFPPRFSGLQFPNYSSELNVNALELDDSALYLCASSLPPKRATLSYEQYFGPGTRLTVT.

The genes are TRBV7-4 and TRBJ1-3, with 8 bases aligning to TRBD1. This CDR3 spans 17 amino acids. The V gene end was trimmed by 5 bases and the J gene end by 3 bases; junction bases not matched to a gene: 12. Germline lookup yields CDR1 SGHVT and CDR2 SQSDAQ. CDR3 in DNA: TGTGCCAGCAGCAACCCATTCAGGGGGCGCGGTGGAAACACCATATATTTT. Translated: CASSNPFRGRGGNTIYF.

V and J are TRBV5-4 and TRBJ2-1, with D uncertain. V was pared by 0 bases and J by 5 bases, with 9 bases between. CDR1 is SGHNT and CDR2 is YYREEE in the germline V gene (reference sequence). This CDR3 has 14 residues. CDR3 loop: CASSLGQANNEQFF. In DNA form, the CDR3 reads TGTGCCAGCAGCTTGGGACAAGCAAACAATGAGCAGTTCTTC.

V and J are TRBV10-3 and TRBJ1-3; TRBD1 might be the D (5 bases). The V gene's germline CDR1 is ENHRY and CDR2 SYGVKD. CDR3 length: 15 amino acids. Trimming pared 10 bases from V and 0 bases from J, leaving 16 bases between. The DNA for the CDR3 is TGTGCCACCCGACAGACCGGAGACTCTGGAAACACCATATATTTT. Amino acid sequence: CATRQTGDSGNTIYF.

V and J are TRBV6-2 or TRBV6-3 and TRBJ2-1; D may be TRBD2 (6 bases). CDR1 and CDR2 (germline): MNHEY, SVGEGT. V was shortened by 4 bases and J by 5 bases, with 18 bases between the two germline ends. The CDR3 is 16 amino acids. The CDR3 DNA is TGTGCCAGCAGTTCCTTGGCGGGAAGGAGGAACAATGAGCAGTTCTTC. This sequence encodes CASSSLAGRRNNEQFF.

This clonotype was seen once. The V gene is TRBV12-3 or TRBV12-4, the J gene TRBJ1-1, with 7 bases fitting TRBD1. The CDR3 consists of 12 residues. V was pared by 7 bases and J by 8 bases, with 7 bases of the junction left unmatched. The CDR3 DNA is TGTGCCAGCACCGCTGACAGGGCCGAAGCTTTCTTT. The encoded protein is CASTADRAEAFF.

In this sample, this clonotype turned up many times. This rearrangement joins TRBV7-2 to TRBJ2-7; no clear D gene. Trimming took off 3 bases at V and 0 bases at J, with 6 bases between the two ends. Germline V lookup: CDR1 SGHTA, CDR2 FQGNSA. This CDR3 has 13 amino acids. The CDR3 loop is CASSLVSSYEQYF. The DNA of the CDR3 is TGTGCCAGCAGCTTGGTCAGCTCCTACGAGCAGTACTTC.

This clonotype has just a few counts. The V call is TRBV20-1, the J call TRBJ2-5, with 11 bases matching TRBD2. The CDR3 loop spans 14 amino acids. CDR1 and CDR2 (germline): DFQATT, SNEGSKA (reference sequence). The ends lost 5 bases at V and 4 bases at J; junction bases unmatched: 6. The CDR3: CSAPLAGGGETQYF. The CDR3 bases are TGCAGTGCTCCCTTAGCGGGAGGGGGAGAGACCCAGTACTTC.

J is TRBJ2-3 and V is TRBV7-9, with a weak D call TRBD1 (6 bases). The CDR3 runs 15 residues. The V gene lost 7 bases and the J gene lost 1 base, with 15 bases spanning the gap. Germline lookup yields CDR1 SEHNR and CDR2 FQNEAQ (reference sequence). CDR3 region: CASNTLRTGTDTQYF. The CDR3 DNA sequence: TGTGCCAGCAACACCCTCAGGACAGGCACAGATACGCAGTATTTT. Looking up the rest from reference TRBV7-9 and TRBJ2-3 gives the full variable domain: DTGVSQNPRHKITKRGQNVTFRCDPISEHNRLYWYRQTLGQGPEFLTYFQNEAQLEKSRLLSDRFSAERPKGSFSTLEIQRTEQGDSAMYLCASNTLRTGTDTQYFGPGTRLTVL.

The chain carries TRBV7-9 and TRBJ2-3, with D perhaps being TRBD1 or TRBD2 (5 bases each). Between the trimmed V and J ends, which lost 4 bases and 6 bases, there was a span of 17 bases. The V gene's germline CDR1 is SEHNR and CDR2 FQNEAQ (reference sequence). The CDR3 has 15 residues. The CDR3: CASSSPYGAVDTQYF. In DNA form, the CDR3 reads TGTGCCAGCAGCTCCCCCTACGGGGCCGTTGATACGCAGTATTTT.

Only a few counts were recorded for this clonotype. This chain joins TRBV20-1 and TRBJ2-7; 10 bases are shared with TRBD2. There are 12 residues in the CDR3. The germline V gene encodes CDR1 DFQATT and CDR2 SNEGSKA (reference sequence). V was pared by 7 bases and J by 4 bases, with 4 bases of the junction left unmatched. The CDR3 reads CSGLAGVYEQYF. CDR3 bases: TGCAGTGGGCTAGCGGGGGTATACGAGCAGTACTTC.

The rearrangement links TRBV6-5 to TRBJ2-7; D call uncertain. The CDR3 is made up of 11 amino acids. Looked up from germline, CDR1 is MNHEY and CDR2 is SVGAGI. Trimming pared 2 bases from V and 9 bases from J, leaving 8 bases between. Written as DNA, the CDR3 is TGTGCCAGCAGTTACGGAAACCGGCAGTACTTC. Its translation: CASSYGNRQYF.